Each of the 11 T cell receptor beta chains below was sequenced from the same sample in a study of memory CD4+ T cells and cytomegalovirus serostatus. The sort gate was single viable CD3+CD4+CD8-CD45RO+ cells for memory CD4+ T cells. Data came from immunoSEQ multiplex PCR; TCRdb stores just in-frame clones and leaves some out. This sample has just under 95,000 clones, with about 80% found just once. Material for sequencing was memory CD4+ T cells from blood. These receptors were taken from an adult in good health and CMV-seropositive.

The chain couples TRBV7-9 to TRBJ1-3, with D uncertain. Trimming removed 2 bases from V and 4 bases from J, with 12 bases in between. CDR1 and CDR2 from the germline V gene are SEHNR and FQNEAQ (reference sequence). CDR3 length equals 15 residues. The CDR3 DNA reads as TGTGCCAGCAGCTTATTACCGAATTCAGGAAACACCATATATTTT. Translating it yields CASSLLPNSGNTIYF.

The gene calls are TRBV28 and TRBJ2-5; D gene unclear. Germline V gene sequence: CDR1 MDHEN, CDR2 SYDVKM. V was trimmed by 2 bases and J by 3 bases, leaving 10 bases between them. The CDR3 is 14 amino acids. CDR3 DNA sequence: TGTGCCAGCAGTTTAGTGAGCATGAAAGAGACCCAGTACTTC. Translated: CASSLVSMKETQYF.

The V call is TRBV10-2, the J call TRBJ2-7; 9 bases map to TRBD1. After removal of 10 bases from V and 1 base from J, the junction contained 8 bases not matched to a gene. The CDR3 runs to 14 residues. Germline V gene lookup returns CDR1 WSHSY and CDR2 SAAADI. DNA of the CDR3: TGCGCCACCCTACCGACAGGGGGGTCCTACGAGCAGTACTTC. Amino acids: CATLPTGGSYEQYF.

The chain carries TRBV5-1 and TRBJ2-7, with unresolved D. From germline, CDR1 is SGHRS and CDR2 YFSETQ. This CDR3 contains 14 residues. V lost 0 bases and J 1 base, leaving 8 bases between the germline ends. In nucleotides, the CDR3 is TGCGCCAGCAGCTTGGCACTACCTTCCTACGAGCAGTACTTC. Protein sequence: CASSLALPSYEQYF. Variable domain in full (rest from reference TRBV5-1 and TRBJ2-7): KAGVTQTPRYLIKTRGQQVTLSCSPISGHRSVSWYQQTPGQGLQFLFEYFSETQRNKGNFPGRFSGRQFSNSRSEMNVSTLELGDSALYLCASSLALPSYEQYFGPGTRLTVT.

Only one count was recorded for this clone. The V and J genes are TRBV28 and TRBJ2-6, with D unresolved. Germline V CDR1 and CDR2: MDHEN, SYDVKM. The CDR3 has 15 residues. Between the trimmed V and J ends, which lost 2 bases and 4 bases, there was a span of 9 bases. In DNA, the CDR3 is TGTGCCAGCAGTTTAGAAGTGCGGGGGGCCAACGTCCTGACTTTC. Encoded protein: CASSLEVRGANVLTF.

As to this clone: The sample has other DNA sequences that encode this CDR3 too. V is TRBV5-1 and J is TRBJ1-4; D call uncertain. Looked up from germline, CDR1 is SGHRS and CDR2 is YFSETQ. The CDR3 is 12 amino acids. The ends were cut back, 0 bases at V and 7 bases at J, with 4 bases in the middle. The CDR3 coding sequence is TGCGCCAGCAGCTTGGATGGTGAAAAACTGTTTTTT. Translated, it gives CASSLDGEKLFF.

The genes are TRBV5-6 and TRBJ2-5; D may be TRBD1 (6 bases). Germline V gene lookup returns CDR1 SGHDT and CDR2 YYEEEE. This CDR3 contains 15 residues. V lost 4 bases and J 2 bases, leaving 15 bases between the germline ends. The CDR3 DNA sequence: TGTGCCAGCAGCCCCGTGACAGGTTGGCAAGAGACCCAGTACTTC. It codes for CASSPVTGWQETQYF.

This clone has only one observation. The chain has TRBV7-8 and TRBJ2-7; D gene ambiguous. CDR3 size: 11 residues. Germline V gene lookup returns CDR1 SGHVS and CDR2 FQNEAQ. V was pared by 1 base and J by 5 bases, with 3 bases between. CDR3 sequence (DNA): TGTGCCAGCAGCTTAGGGGACGAGCAGTACTTC. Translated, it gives CASSLGDEQYF.

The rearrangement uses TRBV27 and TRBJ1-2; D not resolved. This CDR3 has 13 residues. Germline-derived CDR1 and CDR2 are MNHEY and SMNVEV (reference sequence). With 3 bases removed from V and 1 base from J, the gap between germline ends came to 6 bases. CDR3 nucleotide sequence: TGTGCCAGCAGTTTCCGGGATAACTATGGCTACACCTTC. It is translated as CASSFRDNYGYTF.

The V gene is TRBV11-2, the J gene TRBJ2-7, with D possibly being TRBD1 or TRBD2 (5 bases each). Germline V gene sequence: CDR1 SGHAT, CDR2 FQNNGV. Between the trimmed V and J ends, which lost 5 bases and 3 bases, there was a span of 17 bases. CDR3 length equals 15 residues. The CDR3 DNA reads TGTGCCAGCAGCCCGGGACCAGGTAGTAGCTACGAGCAGTACTTC. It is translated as CASSPGPGSSYEQYF.

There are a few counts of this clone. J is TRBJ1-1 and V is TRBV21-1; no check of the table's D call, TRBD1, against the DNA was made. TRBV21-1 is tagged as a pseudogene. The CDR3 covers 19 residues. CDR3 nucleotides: TGTGCCAGCAGCAAAGCTCCTAGACAGGGAGGCATGGTGAACACTGAAGCTTTCTTT. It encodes CASSKAPRQGGMVNTEAFF.